This T cell receptor beta chain is from a study of cytomegalovirus exposure and HLA in healthy donors. Overall study findings and caveats: Being indistinguishable, some V segments were excluded, TRBV6-2 and TRBV6-3 among them. A later analysis reportedly found fewer N-insertions in an Asian-associated ancestry cluster than the roughly 670-donor mean.

Concerning this clone: Its antigen is unknown.

V was pared by 5 bases and J by 1 base, with 15 bases between. The germline V gene has CDR1 MNHEY and CDR2 SVGAGI. The CDR3 extends over 15 amino acids. The primer mix had 60 Vbeta and 13 Jbeta primers. Using immunoSEQ multiplex PCR, the repertoire was profiled, and TCRdb retains in-frame clones only, with some absent. This table lists around 77,000 clones. The sequencing input was PBMCs. J is TRBJ2-7 and V is TRBV6-5; D is perhaps TRBD1 (6 bases). The source is a man aged 45 to 65 in good health and CMV-seropositive. The CDR3 reads CASSVGWDTSYEQYF. The CDR3 DNA reads TGTGCCAGCAGTGTTGGCTGGGACACTTCCTACGAGCAGTACTTC.